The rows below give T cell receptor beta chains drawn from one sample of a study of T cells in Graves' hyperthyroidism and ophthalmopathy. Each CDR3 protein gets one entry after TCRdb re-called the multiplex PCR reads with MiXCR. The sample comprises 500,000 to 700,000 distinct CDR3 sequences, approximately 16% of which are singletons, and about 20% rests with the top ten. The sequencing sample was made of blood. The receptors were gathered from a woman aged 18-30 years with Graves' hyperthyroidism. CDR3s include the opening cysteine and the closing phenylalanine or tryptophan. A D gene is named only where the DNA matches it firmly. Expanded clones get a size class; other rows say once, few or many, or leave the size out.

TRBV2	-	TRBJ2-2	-	CASNVATGRTGELFF	TGTGCCAGCAACGTCGCGACAGGTCGCACCGGGGAGCTGTTTTTT
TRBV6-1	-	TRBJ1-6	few	CASSEKATQNNSPLHF	TGTGCCAGCAGTGAAAAAGCTACACAGAATAATTCACCCCTCCACTTT
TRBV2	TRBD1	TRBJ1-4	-	CASPGQGGEKLFF	TGTGCCAGCCCGGGACAGGGAGGCGAAAAACTGTTTTTT
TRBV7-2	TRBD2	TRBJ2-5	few	CASSLLSGRRGAETQYF	TGTGCCAGCAGCTTACTTAGCGGGAGGAGAGGGGCAGAGACCCAGTACTTC
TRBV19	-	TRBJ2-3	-	CASSTNGAFTDTQYF	TGTGCCAGTAGTACCAACGGGGCTTTCACAGATACGCAGTATTTT
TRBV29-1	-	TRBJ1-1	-	CSVDRVNTEAFF	TGCAGCGTTGACAGGGTGAACACTGAAGCTTTCTTT
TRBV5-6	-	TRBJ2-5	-	CASSVDIGETQYF	TGTGCCAGCAGCGTTGACATAGGAGAGACCCAGTACTTC
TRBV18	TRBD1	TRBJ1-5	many	CASSPMGQGIGQPQHF	TGTGCCAGCTCACCAATGGGACAGGGTATAGGTCAGCCCCAGCATTTT
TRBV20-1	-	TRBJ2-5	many	CSARPWRGEQETQYF	TGCAGTGCTAGGCCATGGCGGGGAGAGCAAGAGACCCAGTACTTC
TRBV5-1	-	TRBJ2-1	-	CASSFARNEQFF	TGCGCCAGCAGCTTCGCGCGCAATGAGCAGTTCTTC
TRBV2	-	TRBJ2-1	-	CASSESIDPGDEQFF	TGTGCCAGCAGTGAATCGATCGACCCTGGGGATGAGCAGTTCTTC
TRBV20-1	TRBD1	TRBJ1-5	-	CSAKGAGLIQNQPQHF	TGCAGTGCTAAGGGGGCAGGTCTGATTCAAAATCAGCCCCAGCATTTT
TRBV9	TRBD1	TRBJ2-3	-	CASSSGGSDTDTQYF	TGTGCCAGCAGTTCAGGGGGCAGTGACACAGATACGCAGTATTTT
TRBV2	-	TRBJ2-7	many	CASIMTGAYEQYF	TGTGCCAGCATTATGACAGGAGCCTACGAGCAGTACTTC
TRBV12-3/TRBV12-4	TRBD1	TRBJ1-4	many	CASTIRGRGNEKLFF	TGTGCCAGCACCATAAGGGGGCGAGGTAATGAAAAACTGTTTTTT
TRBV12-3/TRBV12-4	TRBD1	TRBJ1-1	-	CASSRLEGGGFLNTEAFF	TGTGCCAGCAGTCGCCTCGAAGGGGGCGGGTTTTTGAACACTGAAGCTTTCTTT
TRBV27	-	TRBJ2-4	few	CAASALSAKNIQYF	TGTGCCGCATCCGCCCTTTCGGCCAAAAACATTCAGTACTTC
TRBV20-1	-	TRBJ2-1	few	CSARGLADEQFF	TGCAGTGCTAGAGGGCTAGCCGATGAGCAGTTCTTC
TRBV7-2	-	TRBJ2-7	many	CASSFKRYEQYF	TGTGCCAGCAGCTTTAAAAGATACGAGCAGTACTTC
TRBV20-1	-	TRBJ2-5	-	CSANSDTETQYF	TGCAGTGCTAATAGCGATACAGAGACCCAGTACTTC
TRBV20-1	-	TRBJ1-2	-	CSASPDRTYGYTF	TGCAGTGCTAGCCCAGACAGAACCTATGGCTACACCTTC
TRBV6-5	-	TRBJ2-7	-	CASSYSVSSYEQYF	TGTGCCAGCAGTTACTCGGTCAGTTCCTACGAGCAGTACTTC
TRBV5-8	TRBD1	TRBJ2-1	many	CASSLGQGAHNEQFF	TGTGCCAGCAGCTTGGGGCAGGGGGCGCATAATGAGCAGTTCTTC
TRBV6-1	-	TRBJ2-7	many	CASSEGGRSHEQYF	TGTGCCAGCAGTGAAGGAGGGAGGTCCCACGAGCAGTACTTC
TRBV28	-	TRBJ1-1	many	CASLVPPDTEAFF	TGTGCCAGCCTAGTCCCTCCGGACACTGAAGCTTTCTTT
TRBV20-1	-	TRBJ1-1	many	CSATDAGRLNTEAFF	TGCAGTGCTACGGACGCCGGGAGATTGAACACTGAAGCTTTCTTT
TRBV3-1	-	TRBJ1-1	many	CASSSGVGTEAFF	TGTGCCAGCAGCTCTGGGGTGGGCACTGAAGCTTTCTTT
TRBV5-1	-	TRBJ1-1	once	CASSLGGRVTAFF	TGCGCCAGCAGCTTGGGGGGCAGGGTGACGGCTTTCTTT
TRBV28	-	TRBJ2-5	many	CASSLFWFQETQYF	TGTGCCAGCAGTTTATTCTGGTTCCAAGAGACCCAGTACTTC
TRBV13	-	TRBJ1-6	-	CASSLGLGQGSSPLHF	TGTGCCAGCAGCTTAGGCCTAGGGCAGGGAAGTTCACCCCTCCACTTT
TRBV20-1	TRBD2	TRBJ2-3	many	CSARDRGAGGRHTQYF	TGCAGTGCTAGAGATCGTGGCGCGGGAGGTCGGCATACGCAGTATTTT
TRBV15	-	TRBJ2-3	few	CATSRGPGTRADTQYF	TGTGCCACCAGCAGAGGCCCTGGGACTCGGGCAGATACGCAGTATTTT
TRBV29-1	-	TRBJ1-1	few	CSVGNTGQKNTEAFF	TGCAGCGTTGGAAACACGGGACAAAAAAACACTGAAGCTTTCTTT
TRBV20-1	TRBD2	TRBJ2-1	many	CSARDRLAGESYNEQFF	TGCAGTGCTAGAGACCGACTAGCGGGAGAGTCGTACAATGAGCAGTTCTTC
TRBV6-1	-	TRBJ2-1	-	CASSPGIEQFF	TGTGCCAGCAGCCCTGGCATTGAGCAGTTCTTC
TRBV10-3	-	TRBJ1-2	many	CAISGPGQSYGYTF	TGTGCCATCAGTGGGCCGGGACAATCCTATGGCTACACCTTC
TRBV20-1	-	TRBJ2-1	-	CSARDQSGRAGYNEQFF	TGCAGTGCTAGAGATCAGTCAGGCAGGGCCGGCTACAATGAGCAGTTCTTC
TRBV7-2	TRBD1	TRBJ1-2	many	CASSFYLQGAEGYTF	TGTGCCAGCAGCTTCTACCTTCAGGGGGCGGAAGGCTACACCTTC
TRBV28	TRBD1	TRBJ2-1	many	CASSLTGEMDEQFF	TGTGCCAGCAGTCTGACAGGGGAGATGGATGAGCAGTTCTTC
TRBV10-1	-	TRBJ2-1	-	CASSEPGLQAGNEQFF	TGCGCCAGCAGTGAGCCGGGACTTCAGGCGGGCAATGAGCAGTTCTTC
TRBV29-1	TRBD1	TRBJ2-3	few	CSVVRQGGPSDTQYF	TGCAGCGTTGTAAGACAGGGGGGGCCCTCAGATACGCAGTATTTT
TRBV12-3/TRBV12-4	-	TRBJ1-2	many	CASGIRALYGYTF	TGTGCCAGCGGAATCCGGGCACTCTATGGCTACACCTTC
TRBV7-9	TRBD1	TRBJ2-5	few	CASSPGQGIQETQYF	TGTGCCAGCAGCCCGGGACAGGGGATCCAAGAGACCCAGTACTTC
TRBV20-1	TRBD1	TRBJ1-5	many	CSARGTGGNQPQHF	TGCAGTGCTAGAGGGACAGGGGGCAATCAGCCCCAGCATTTT
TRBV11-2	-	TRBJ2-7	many	CASSPPTLGGPRSYEQYF	TGTGCCAGCAGCCCACCCACTCTGGGGGGCCCCCGGTCCTACGAGCAGTACTTC
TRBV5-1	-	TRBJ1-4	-	CASSLVGQFGEKLFF	TGCGCCAGCAGCTTGGTTGGCCAGTTTGGTGAAAAACTGTTTTTT
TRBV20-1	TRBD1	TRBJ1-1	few	CSSDRGNTEAFF	TGCAGCTCAGACAGGGGGAACACTGAAGCTTTCTTT
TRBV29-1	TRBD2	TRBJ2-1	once	CSLRLAGGAHLEQFF	TGCAGCCTGAGACTAGCGGGAGGGGCTCATCTGGAGCAGTTCTTC
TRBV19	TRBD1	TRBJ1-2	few	CASSIGAGGLNYGYTF	TGTGCCAGTAGTATAGGAGCAGGGGGCTTGAACTATGGCTACACCTTC
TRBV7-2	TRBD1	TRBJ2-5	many	CASSGQANQETQYF	TGTGCCAGCAGCGGACAGGCAAACCAAGAGACCCAGTACTTC
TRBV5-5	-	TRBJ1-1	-	CASSPSPGETEAFF	TGTGCCAGCAGCCCAAGCCCAGGGGAGACTGAAGCTTTCTTT
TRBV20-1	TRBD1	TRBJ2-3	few	CSANQGAADTQYF	TGCAGTGCTAACCAGGGGGCCGCAGATACGCAGTATTTT
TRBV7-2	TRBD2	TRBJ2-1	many	CASSFSGREYNEQFF	TGTGCCAGCAGTTTTAGCGGGAGAGAATACAATGAGCAGTTCTTC
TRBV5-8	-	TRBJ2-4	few	CASSLLGNIQYF	TGTGCCAGCAGCTTGCTGGGGAACATTCAGTACTTC
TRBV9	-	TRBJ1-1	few	CASSPGGGGNTEAFF	TGTGCCAGCAGCCCTGGGGGGGGCGGGAACACTGAAGCTTTCTTT
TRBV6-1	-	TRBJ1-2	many	CASSEAGTGNYGYTF	TGTGCCAGCAGTGAAGCGGGGACGGGGAACTATGGCTACACCTTC